This is a list of T cell receptor beta chains from one sample in a study of blood T cells in healthy people across ages. TCRdb reprocessed the 5' RACE reads via MiXCR and lists one record per CDR3 protein. The repertoire includes about 400,000 distinct CDR3 sequences, 52% of them detected once, and 45% to 65% sits in the top ten. Sequencing was done on a sample of blood. The receptors were gathered from a man aged 55 to 70 in good health. CDR3s include the opening cysteine and the closing phenylalanine or tryptophan. A D gene is named only where the DNA matches it firmly. For some rows the clone size is stated as once, few or many, or as a class when expanded; others skip it.

CDR3nt	CDR3aa	d_gene	v_gene	j_gene	abundance
TGTGCCAGCAGCTTCGGTGGAGGGGCCGGCTATGGCTACACCTTC	CASSFGGGAGYGYTF	NA	TRBV11-2	TRBJ1-2	NA
TGTGCCAGCAGTTCACGGACTAGCGGGGGGGACGAGCAGTACTTC	CASSSRTSGGDEQYF	TRBD2	TRBV12-3/TRBV12-4	TRBJ2-7	few
TGTGCCAGCGGGGAGATCTGGGAGCAGTACTTC	CASGEIWEQYF	NA	TRBV6-1	TRBJ2-5	NA
TGTGCCAGCAGACTAGCGGGAGGTCACAATGAGCAGTTCTTC	CASRLAGGHNEQFF	TRBD2	TRBV12-3/TRBV12-4	TRBJ2-1	few
TGCAGTGCACAGTATACCCAAGAGACCCAGTACTTC	CSAQYTQETQYF	NA	TRBV20-1	TRBJ2-5	once
TGTGCCAGCAGCTTGGCGACTAGCGGGAGGCTTGAGCAGTTCTTC	CASSLATSGRLEQFF	TRBD2	TRBV5-6	TRBJ2-1	NA
TGCAGCGTTGAAGTGGGGAGGGGGGACATTCAGTACTTC	CSVEVGRGDIQYF	NA	TRBV29-1	TRBJ2-4	few
TGTGCCATCAATCCAGGGGGGATGAACACTGAAGCTTTCTTT	CAINPGGMNTEAFF	TRBD1	TRBV10-3	TRBJ1-1	NA
TGTGCCAGCGCACCCAGGGGGATCGATGAGCAGTTCTTC	CASAPRGIDEQFF	TRBD1	TRBV18	TRBJ2-1	few
TGTGCCAGCAGCTTAACTTCAGGGGGCGGCTACGAGCAGTACTTC	CASSLTSGGGYEQYF	TRBD1	TRBV7-9	TRBJ2-7	few
TGTGCCAGCAGCCAAGAAGGAGCGTACGGGGCCAACGTCCTGACTTTC	CASSQEGAYGANVLTF	NA	TRBV4-2	TRBJ2-6	NA
TGTGCCAGCAGTCGTCGGACCGGGCAAGAGACCCAGTACTTC	CASSRRTGQETQYF	NA	TRBV6-1	TRBJ2-5	NA
TGCGCCAGCAGCTTGGATTACAGGGATGGCTACACCTTC	CASSLDYRDGYTF	NA	TRBV5-1	TRBJ1-2	many
TGTGCCGGGGCAGGGGAGGGTGCAGAGACCCAGTACTTC	CAGAGEGAETQYF	NA	TRBV2	TRBJ2-5	NA
TGTGCCAGCAGAGCGGGACTGAGCTCCTACGAGCAGTACTTC	CASRAGLSSYEQYF	TRBD2	TRBV27	TRBJ2-7	NA
TGTGCCAGCAGTGTATCCCGGGACTATGGCTACACCTTC	CASSVSRDYGYTF	NA	TRBV12-3/TRBV12-4	TRBJ1-2	once
TGTGCCAGCAGCGCCCGGACCGCGCCCTTTGAAGCTTTCTTT	CASSARTAPFEAFF	NA	TRBV4-2	TRBJ1-1	few
TGTGCCAGCAGCTTACGCTCAGATACGCAGTATTTT	CASSLRSDTQYF	NA	TRBV7-9	TRBJ2-3	many
TGCAGTGCTGGATCGCGGGAGAAGGGCACAGATACGCAGTATTTT	CSAGSREKGTDTQYF	TRBD2	TRBV20-1	TRBJ2-3	NA
TGCAGTGCTAGAGTCATCGGCGGCTATGGCTACACCTTC	CSARVIGGYGYTF	NA	TRBV20-1	TRBJ1-2	NA
TGCAGTGCTAGTTCTCCGGGCCAGACGAACACTGAAGCTTTCTTT	CSASSPGQTNTEAFF	NA	TRBV20-1	TRBJ1-1	NA
TGTGCCAGCAGCTCGACAGGGGGCGGGTACGAGCAGTACTTC	CASSSTGGGYEQYF	TRBD1	TRBV7-9	TRBJ2-7	many
TGTGCCAGCAGCTTAAGGGAGGGGACCGGGGAGCTGTTTTTT	CASSLREGTGELFF	TRBD2	TRBV7-6	TRBJ2-2	few
TGCGCCAGCAGCCAAGATGCGGCAGGGGGCGTTGGCTACACCTTC	CASSQDAAGGVGYTF	TRBD1	TRBV4-3	TRBJ1-2	NA
TGTGCCAGAAGCTATGGGATTGGCAATGAGCAGTTCTTC	CARSYGIGNEQFF	NA	TRBV5-3	TRBJ2-1	NA
TGCAGTGCTGAAGGGGGGGTTTTGTACGAGCAGTACTTC	CSAEGGVLYEQYF	NA	TRBV20-1	TRBJ2-7	NA
TGTGCCAGCAAAGAGCTCACAGATACGCAGTATTTT	CASKELTDTQYF	NA	TRBV12-3/TRBV12-4	TRBJ2-3	NA
TGTGCCAGCAGTTTGTGGGGACAGTCCTACGAGCAGTACTTC	CASSLWGQSYEQYF	TRBD1	TRBV6-6	TRBJ2-7	NA
TGTGCCAGCAGGACCCCCTCTGAGCAGTACTTC	CASRTPSEQYF	NA	TRBV6-5	TRBJ2-7	once
TGTGCCACCAGTGTCGCAGATACGCAGTATTTT	CATSVADTQYF	NA	TRBV24-1	TRBJ2-3	many
TGTGCCAGCAGCTCCCGGACAGGGAAGGACGAGCAGTACTTC	CASSSRTGKDEQYF	TRBD1	TRBV13	TRBJ2-7	few
TGTGCCAGCAGCCCAAGCGGCGGGGAACGGGAAAAACTGTTTTTT	CASSPSGGEREKLFF	NA	TRBV7-3	TRBJ1-4	many
TGCGCCAGCGCGGAGCGCCACCCGAACACCGGGGAGCTGTTTTTT	CASAERHPNTGELFF	NA	TRBV10-2	TRBJ2-2	NA
TGCAGTGCTAGAGATCCTAGCGGGAGACACAATGAGCAGTTCTTC	CSARDPSGRHNEQFF	TRBD2	TRBV20-1	TRBJ2-1	NA
TGTGCTAGTGGTTTGAGGGCAGGGGGCACGGATCAGCCCCAGCATTTT	CASGLRAGGTDQPQHF	TRBD1	TRBV12-5	TRBJ1-5	NA
TGTGCCAGCAGCCGGTCAGCGGTTTCCTACAATGAGCAGTACTTC	CASSRSAVSYNEQYF	NA	TRBV4-2	TRBJ2-7	few
TGCAGCGTGGGTGGGCGTGTCGATGAGCAGTTCTTC	CSVGGRVDEQFF	NA	TRBV29-1	TRBJ2-1	NA
TGTGCCAGCAGCCCGTATTTGAACACTGAAGCTTTCTTT	CASSPYLNTEAFF	NA	TRBV7-3	TRBJ1-1	many
TGCAGTGCTAGACCGACAGGGGACAATTCACCCCTCCACTTT	CSARPTGDNSPLHF	TRBD1	TRBV20-1	TRBJ1-6	NA
TGCAGTGTTAGAGCCCTGGGCCTAGCGGGGGGGCCCAATGAGCAGTACTTC	CSVRALGLAGGPNEQYF	TRBD2	TRBV20-1	TRBJ2-7	NA
TGTGCCAGCAAAATGGACGGATCCAGCTACGAGCAGTACTTC	CASKMDGSSYEQYF	NA	TRBV6-5	TRBJ2-7	NA
TGCAGTGCTAGTGAGGGGGGCTCCTACAATGAGCAGTTCTTC	CSASEGGSYNEQFF	NA	TRBV20-1	TRBJ2-1	many
TGTGCCAGCAGCCAAGCCCAACTAGCGGGGGGCCAGTACTTC	CASSQAQLAGGQYF	TRBD2	TRBV14	TRBJ2-5	few
TGCGCCAGCATTCAAGTAGCGGGAACTGTATCCTACGAGCAGTACTTC	CASIQVAGTVSYEQYF	TRBD2	TRBV5-1	TRBJ2-7	once
TGCAGTGCGCGGGTGAGGAGCACCGAAGCTTCCTTT	CSARVRSTEASF	NA	TRBV20-1	TRBJ1-1	NA
TGCAGCGTGCTTTTTGGCGGTAGCACAGATACGCAGTATTTT	CSVLFGGSTDTQYF	NA	TRBV29-1	TRBJ2-3	NA
TGCAGTGCGCTGACCCTAGCGGGGGGCCTCACAGATACGCAGTATTTT	CSALTLAGGLTDTQYF	TRBD2	TRBV20-1	TRBJ2-3	NA
TGTGCCAGCAGCTTAGTTGTGGACAGCTCCTACGAGCAGTACTTC	CASSLVVDSSYEQYF	NA	TRBV7-2	TRBJ2-7	NA
TGCAGTGCTAGACTGTCCTATGGCTACACCTTC	CSARLSYGYTF	NA	TRBV20-1	TRBJ1-2	NA
TGTGCCAGCAGCCAAACTAGCGGGAGGGTAGAGACCCAGTACTTC	CASSQTSGRVETQYF	TRBD2	TRBV7-9	TRBJ2-5	NA
TGTGCCAGCAGTTACGGGACAGATTCCTACGAGCAGTACTTC	CASSYGTDSYEQYF	TRBD1	TRBV6-5	TRBJ2-7	NA
TGTGCCAGCAGTCCTGTTCGCACCGGGGAGCTGTTTTTT	CASSPVRTGELFF	NA	TRBV12-3/TRBV12-4	TRBJ2-2	NA
TGTGCCAGCAGCTTAGACTTAACTAGCACTAGCACAGATACGCAGTATTTT	CASSLDLTSTSTDTQYF	NA	TRBV7-2	TRBJ2-3	few
TGTGCCAGCAGCCCCGTATCGACAGGGGGCGCAACCTACGAGCAGTACTTC	CASSPVSTGGATYEQYF	TRBD1	TRBV7-2	TRBJ2-7	few
TGCAGCGTTGGGGGAGGACAGGGGTTCAAGGAAACCCAGTACTTC	CSVGGGQGFKETQYF	TRBD1	TRBV29-1	TRBJ2-5	NA
TGCAGTGGGAGGACTAGCGGGAGCTACGAGCAGTACTTC	CSGRTSGSYEQYF	TRBD2	TRBV20-1	TRBJ2-7	NA
TGTGCCAGCAGCCTAAAGACAGATCAAGGGCTACGACAAGAGACCCAGTACTTC	CASSLKTDQGLRQETQYF	NA	TRBV13	TRBJ2-5	NA
TGTGCCAGCAGCTCCCTAGCGGGAGAAGTTAGCTACGAGCAGTACTTC	CASSSLAGEVSYEQYF	TRBD2	TRBV7-3	TRBJ2-7	NA
TGTGCCAGCAGCTTGGACAGGGGGAGGATGGATACGCAGTATTTT	CASSLDRGRMDTQYF	TRBD1	TRBV28	TRBJ2-3	NA